This paragraph covers one T cell receptor beta chain sequence. As yet, its antigen is unknown. These data belong to a study of Ad26.COV2.S vaccination and SARS-CoV-2 variants. Study in general: By the intramuscular route, Ad26.COV2.S was given once, or twice 56 days apart. Study-wide points: Non-spike TCR breadth did not differ much between vaccine and placebo recipients.

V trimming: 0 bases; J trimming: 7 bases; junction bases outside the gene matches: 10. The CDR3 is made up of 17 amino acids. Germline V CDR1 and CDR2: SGHRS, YFSETQ. Repertoires were generated with immunoSEQ multiplex PCR, while TCRdb's copy carries only in-frame clones and drops some. The sample lists 200,000 to 300,000 clones; approximately 90% were seen once. Treatment meaning: some 20 received Ad26.COV2.S at low or high dose, single or two shots; roughly five received placebo; per-sample allocation not given. The study sampled participants on day 63 after the first vaccine or placebo injection. Wuhan-strain spike was delivered by a replication-incompetent Ad26 vector.

This chain uses TRBV5-1 with TRBJ1-1; 12 bases align to TRBD1. Sequenced here: peripheral blood, sampled in a trial of Ad26.COV2.S vaccine versus placebo. This TCR was sampled from a person aged 18-60 years who received the Ad26.COV2.S COVID-19 vaccine or a placebo. This CDR3 reads CASSLAFGTGGRGEAFF. CDR3 DNA: TGCGCCAGCAGCTTGGCCTTTGGGACAGGGGGCCGGGGTGAAGCTTTCTTT.